The rows below give T cell receptor beta chains drawn from one sample of a study of T cells after yellow fever vaccination. TCRdb called the 5' RACE reads again in MiXCR, with one record for every CDR3 protein. The sample records approximately 550,000 distinct CDR3 sequences, less than 15% being singletons. Sequenced material: PBMCs, taken on the day of the yellow fever booster vaccination. The receptors derive from a man aged 25 to 45 who received the YFV17D yellow fever vaccine. The CDR3 runs from the conserved cysteine through the conserved F or W.

J gene	V gene	CDR3 protein
TRBJ2-5	TRBV5-1	CASSSSWTGRAIETQYF
TRBJ2-1	TRBV20-1	CSVPPRTSGDNEQFF
TRBJ2-7	TRBV4-3	CASSQERSGSRTRGYEQYF
TRBJ1-5	TRBV12-3/TRBV12-4	CASSLSLDTDNQPQHF
TRBJ2-1	TRBV9	CASSVEGQLSGSITYNEQFF
TRBJ2-5	TRBV30	CAWSVEPGGGETQYF
TRBJ2-3	TRBV18	CASSPPRAGGTDTQYF
TRBJ2-7	TRBV20-1	CSAPRSTYEQYF
TRBJ2-3	TRBV5-1	CASSLVGLAGADTQYF
TRBJ2-1	TRBV5-1	CASSALAEVYNEQFF
TRBJ2-1	TRBV20-1	CSASGSLYNEQFF
TRBJ2-3	TRBV12-3/TRBV12-4	CASVDSDTQYF
TRBJ2-5	TRBV28	CASSSPYGRKETQYF
TRBJ2-7	TRBV5-1	CASSLAVTSGILFYEQYF
TRBJ2-3	TRBV29-1	CSFDRDGGTDTQYF
TRBJ2-6	TRBV7-2	CASSLAPLVLTF
TRBJ1-1	TRBV5-6	CASSLGRVTEAFF
TRBJ2-7	TRBV7-2	CASSLVGGRDRSYEQYF
TRBJ2-5	TRBV7-6	CASSPGTWEETQYF
TRBJ2-3	TRBV21-1	CASSAPGGRSRRGTDTQYF
TRBJ2-3	TRBV20-1	CSAPEAYTDTQYF
TRBJ2-7	TRBV7-9	CASKRQEGQYEQYF
TRBJ2-6	TRBV28	CASKKGGSGANVLTF
TRBJ2-5	TRBV5-1	CASRETSGRAAETQYF
TRBJ1-2	TRBV7-2	CASSGARGGYTF
TRBJ2-3	TRBV7-2	CASSVLAGVKADTQYF
TRBJ2-1	TRBV28	CASSLPLGGLVGNEQFF
TRBJ2-7	TRBV27	CASASHGQGKKQYF
TRBJ2-5	TRBV25-1	CASSDWSGRETQYF
TRBJ2-5	TRBV12-3/TRBV12-4	CASRGQGAYQETQYF
TRBJ2-1	TRBV14	CASSQDLGGYNEQFF
TRBJ1-5	TRBV12-3/TRBV12-4	CASSSTTDQPQHF
TRBJ1-6	TRBV6-1	CACTKRGVGDRVNSPIHF
TRBJ2-7	TRBV20-1	CSAKGPALGGEQYF
TRBJ1-1	TRBV7-9	CASRPTGGGTEAFF
TRBJ2-1	TRBV24-1	CATSDGLAGLGNEQFF
TRBJ1-4	TRBV9	CASSVDTGYEKLFF
TRBJ2-1	TRBV20-1	CSARGGTDYNEQFF
TRBJ2-1	TRBV14	CASSPIRDRSVNEQFF
TRBJ2-7	TRBV6-2/TRBV6-3	CASTSTGFEQYF
TRBJ2-3	TRBV6-4	CASSDSASGGGIDTQYF